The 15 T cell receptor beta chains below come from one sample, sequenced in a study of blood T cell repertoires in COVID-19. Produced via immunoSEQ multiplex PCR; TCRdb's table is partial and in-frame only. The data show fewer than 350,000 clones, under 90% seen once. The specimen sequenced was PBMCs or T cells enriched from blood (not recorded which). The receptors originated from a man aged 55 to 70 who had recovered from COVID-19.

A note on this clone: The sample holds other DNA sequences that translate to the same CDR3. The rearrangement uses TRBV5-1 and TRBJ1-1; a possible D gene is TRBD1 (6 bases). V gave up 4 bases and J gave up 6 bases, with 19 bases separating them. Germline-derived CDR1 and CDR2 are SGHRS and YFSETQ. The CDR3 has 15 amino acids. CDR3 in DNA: TGCGCCAGCAGCCCAATACAGGGTATCAGGGCTGAAGCTTTCTTT. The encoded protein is CASSPIQGIRAEAFF.

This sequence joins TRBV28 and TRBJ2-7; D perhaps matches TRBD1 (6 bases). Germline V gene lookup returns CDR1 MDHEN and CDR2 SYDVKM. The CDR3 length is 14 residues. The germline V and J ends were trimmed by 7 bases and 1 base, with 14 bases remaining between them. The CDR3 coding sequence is TGTGCCAGCAATCCCCTTGGACAGTCCTACGAGCAGTACTTC. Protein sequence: CASNPLGQSYEQYF. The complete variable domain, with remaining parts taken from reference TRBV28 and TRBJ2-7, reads DVKVTQSSRYLVKRTGEKVFLECVQDMDHENMFWYRQDPGLGLRLIYFSYDVKMKEKGDIPEGYSVSREKKERFSLILESASTNQTSMYLCASNPLGQSYEQYFGPGTRLTVT.

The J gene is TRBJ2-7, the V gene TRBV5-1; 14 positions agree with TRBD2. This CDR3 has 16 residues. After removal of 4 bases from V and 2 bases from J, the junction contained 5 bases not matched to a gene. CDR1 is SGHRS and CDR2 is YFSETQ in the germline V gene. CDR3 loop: CASSQRGLAGAYEQYF. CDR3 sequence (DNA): TGCGCCAGCAGCCAAAGGGGACTAGCGGGGGCCTACGAGCAGTACTTC.

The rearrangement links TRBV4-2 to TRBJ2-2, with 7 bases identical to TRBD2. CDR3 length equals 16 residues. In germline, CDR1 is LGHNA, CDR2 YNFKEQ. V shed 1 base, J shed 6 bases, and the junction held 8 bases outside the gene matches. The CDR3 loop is CASSQVGSGRAGELFF. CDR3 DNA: TGTGCCAGCAGCCAAGTAGGGTCAGGGAGGGCCGGGGAGCTGTTTTTT.

The CDR3 bases are TGTGCCAGCAGCCAAGACCGGGACTACCTCACAGATACGCAGTATTTT. Protein: CASSQDRDYLTDTQYF. The genes are TRBV3-1 (or the pseudogene TRBV3-2) and TRBJ2-3; 7 bases are shared with TRBD2. This CDR3 spans 16 amino acids. CDR1 and CDR2 (germline): LGHDT, YNNKEL (reference sequence). The junction had 5 bases not matched to a gene; V was cut back by 0 bases and J by 2 bases.

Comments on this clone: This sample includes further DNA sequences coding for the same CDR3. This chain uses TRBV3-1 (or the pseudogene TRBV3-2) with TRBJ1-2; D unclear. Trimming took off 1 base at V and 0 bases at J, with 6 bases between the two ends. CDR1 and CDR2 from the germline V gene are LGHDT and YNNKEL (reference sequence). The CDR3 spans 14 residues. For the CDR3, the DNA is TGTGCCAGCAGCCAAGGTACAGCTAACTATGGCTACACCTTC. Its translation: CASSQGTANYGYTF.

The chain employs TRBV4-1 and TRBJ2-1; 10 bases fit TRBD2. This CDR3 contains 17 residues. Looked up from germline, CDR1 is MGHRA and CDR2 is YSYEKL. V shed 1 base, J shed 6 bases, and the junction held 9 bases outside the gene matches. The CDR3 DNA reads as TGCGCCAGCAGCCAAGCGGTAGGGACTAGCGCGGCCAATGAGCAGTTCTTC. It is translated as CASSQAVGTSAANEQFF.

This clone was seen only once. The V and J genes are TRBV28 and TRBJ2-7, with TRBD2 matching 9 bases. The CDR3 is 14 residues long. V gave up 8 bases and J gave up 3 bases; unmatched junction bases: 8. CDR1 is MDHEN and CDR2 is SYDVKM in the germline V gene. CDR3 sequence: CASAAGGVGYEQYF. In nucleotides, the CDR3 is TGTGCCAGCGCCGCGGGGGGGGTTGGCTACGAGCAGTACTTC.

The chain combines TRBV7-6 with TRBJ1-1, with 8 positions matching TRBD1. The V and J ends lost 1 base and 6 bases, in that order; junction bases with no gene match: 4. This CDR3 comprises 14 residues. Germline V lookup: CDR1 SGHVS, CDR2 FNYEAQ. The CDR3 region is CASSLVGQGPEAFF. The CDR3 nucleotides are TGTGCCAGCAGCTTAGTTGGACAGGGACCTGAAGCTTTCTTT.

CDR3 amino acids: CASSRQGADYGYTF. The CDR3 nucleotides read TGTGCCAGCAGTCGACAGGGGGCAGACTATGGCTACACCTTC. The rearrangement uses TRBV2 and TRBJ1-2; 10 positions match TRBD1. The CDR3 is 14 residues long. CDR1 SNHLY and CDR2 FYNNEI come from the germline V gene. V lost 5 bases to trimming and J lost 3 bases; unmatched junction nucleotides: 3. Looking up the rest from reference TRBV2 and TRBJ1-2 gives the full variable domain: EPEVTQTPSHQVTQMGQEVILRCVPISNHLYFYWYRQILGQKVEFLVSFYNNEISEKSEIFDDQFSVERPDGSNFTLKIRSTKLEDSAMYFCASSRQGADYGYTFGSGTRLTVV.

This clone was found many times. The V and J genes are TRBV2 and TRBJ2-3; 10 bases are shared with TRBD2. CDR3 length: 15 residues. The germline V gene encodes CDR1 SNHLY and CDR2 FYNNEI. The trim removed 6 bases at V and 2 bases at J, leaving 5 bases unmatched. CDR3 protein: CASRTSGIVTDTQYF. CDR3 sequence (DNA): TGTGCCAGCAGAACTAGCGGGATCGTCACAGATACGCAGTATTTT.

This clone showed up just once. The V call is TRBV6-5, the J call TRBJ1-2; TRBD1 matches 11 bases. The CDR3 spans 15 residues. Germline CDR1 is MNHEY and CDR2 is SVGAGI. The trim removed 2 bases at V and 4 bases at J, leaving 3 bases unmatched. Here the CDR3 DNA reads TGTGCCAGCAGTTACGACGGGACAGGGGGCTATGGCTACACCTTC. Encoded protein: CASSYDGTGGYGYTF.

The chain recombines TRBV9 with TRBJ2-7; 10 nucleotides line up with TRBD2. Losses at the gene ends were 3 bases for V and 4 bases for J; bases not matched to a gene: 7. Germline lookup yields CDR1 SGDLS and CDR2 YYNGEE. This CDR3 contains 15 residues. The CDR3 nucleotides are TGTGCCAGCAGCGCCCCCACTAGCGGGATTTACGAGCAGTACTTC. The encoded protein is CASSAPTSGIYEQYF. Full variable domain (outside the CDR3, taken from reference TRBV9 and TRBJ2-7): DSGVTQTPKHLITATGQRVTLRCSPRSGDLSVYWYQQSLDQGLQFLIQYYNGEERAKGNILERFSAQQFPDLHSELNLSSLELGDSALYFCASSAPTSGIYEQYFGPGTRLTVT.

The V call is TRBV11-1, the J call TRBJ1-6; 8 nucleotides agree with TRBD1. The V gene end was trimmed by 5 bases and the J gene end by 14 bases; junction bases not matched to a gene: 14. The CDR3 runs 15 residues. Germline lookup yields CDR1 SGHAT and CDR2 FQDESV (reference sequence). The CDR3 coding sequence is TGTGCCAGCAGCCAAGGGACAGGCCAGGTGATGACCCTCCACTTT. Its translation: CASSQGTGQVMTLHF.

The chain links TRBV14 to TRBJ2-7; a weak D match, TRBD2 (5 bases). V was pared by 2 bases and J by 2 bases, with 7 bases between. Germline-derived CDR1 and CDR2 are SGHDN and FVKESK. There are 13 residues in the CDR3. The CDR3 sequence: CASSQQTTYEQYF. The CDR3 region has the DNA TGTGCCAGCAGCCAACAGACTACCTACGAGCAGTACTTC.